This paragraph reports one TCR beta chain. Its target is not known. The sample is drawn from a study of lymphopenia after photon versus proton radiotherapy. Study results and caveats: Proton therapy kept repertoires fairly stable, unlike photons, which gained effector/memory cells. Post-nadir diversity loss with photons came from oligoclonal expansion, particularly CD8+ Temra cells.

The germline V gene encodes CDR1 SGDLS and CDR2 YYNGEE. This CDR3 is built from 14 residues. The V and J ends lost 1 base and 8 bases respectively, with 13 bases between them. Data came from immunoSEQ multiplex PCR; TCRdb stores just in-frame clones and leaves some out. The sample has under 80,000 clones, about 86% seen once. The source material was peripheral blood, sampled from a patient treated with photon-based radiotherapy. The rearrangement uses TRBV9 and TRBJ2-1; D unclear. The source is a man in his forties with gastric cancer. The CDR3 sequence: CASSVLPTFDEQFF. The CDR3 DNA sequence: TGTGCCAGCAGCGTACTCCCGACTTTCGATGAGCAGTTCTTC.